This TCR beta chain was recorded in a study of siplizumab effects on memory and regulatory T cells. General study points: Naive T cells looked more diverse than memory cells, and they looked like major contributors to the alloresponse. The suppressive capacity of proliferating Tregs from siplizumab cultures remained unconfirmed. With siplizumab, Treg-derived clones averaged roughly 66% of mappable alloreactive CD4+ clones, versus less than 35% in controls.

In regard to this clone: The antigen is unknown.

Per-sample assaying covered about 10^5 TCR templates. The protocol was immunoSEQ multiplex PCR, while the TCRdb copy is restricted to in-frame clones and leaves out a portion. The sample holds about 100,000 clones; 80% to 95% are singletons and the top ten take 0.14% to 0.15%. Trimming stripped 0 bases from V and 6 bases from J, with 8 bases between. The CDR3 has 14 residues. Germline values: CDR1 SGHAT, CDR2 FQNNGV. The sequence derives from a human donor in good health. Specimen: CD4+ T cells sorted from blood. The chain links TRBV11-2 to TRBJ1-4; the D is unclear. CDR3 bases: TGTGCCAGCAGCTTAGAAGCGGTCTATGAAAAACTGTTTTTT. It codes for CASSLEAVYEKLFF.